The 30 T cell receptor beta chains listed next were all sequenced from one sample in a study of T-cell memory formation after mild COVID-19 listed by TCRdb under 2021. Library method: 5' RACE. The instrument given in TCRdb is Illumina NovaSeq 6000. The raw public data were reprocessed by TCRdb itself: fastp quality trimming at Q25, MiXCR clonotype calling, in-frame beta chains only. When rows share a CDR3 protein, they turn into one entry using the most common DNA and genes. Across this sample there are approximately 150,000 distinct CDR3 sequences, with more than 12% seen only once. Jointly, the top ten make up about 14% of the sample. Source material: PBMCs or a T cell subset sorted from them (not recorded which). The receptors stem from an adult woman who had mild COVID-19 (a few samples of this study predate the infection). The sample titles of this study are shuffled in the database, so cell type and time point are left out; the donor was told from shared clones.

This clonotype occurred a few times. This chain joins TRBV6-2 or TRBV6-3 and TRBJ2-7; tentatively, D is TRBD1 (6 bases). The V end lost 2 bases, the J end lost 3 bases, and 23 bases lay between the germline ends. The CDR3 sequence is 18 residues long. Germline CDR1 and CDR2: MNHEY and SVGEGT. The CDR3 reads CASSYPQGPDRFSYEQYF. CDR3 DNA: TGTGCCAGCAGTTACCCCCAGGGGCCCGACCGATTCAGCTACGAGCAGTACTTC.

V usage is TRBV21-1 and J usage is TRBJ2-1; the listed D gene, TRBD2, was not tested against the DNA. TRBV21-1 is noted as a pseudogene. The CDR3 runs 17 residues. In DNA, the CDR3 is TGTGCCAGCAGCAAAGCTGGGACTAGCGGGAGGTGTGGTGAGCAGTTCTTC. It is translated as CASSKAGTSGRCGEQFF.

V gene TRBV7-6 combines with J gene TRBJ1-4; possibly TRBD1 for D (6 bases). Germline lookup yields CDR1 SGHVS and CDR2 FNYEAQ. Trimming pared 2 bases from V and 5 bases from J, leaving 15 bases between. This CDR3 comprises 16 residues. The CDR3 region is CASSLYGGLSNEKLFF. The CDR3, as DNA: TGTGCCAGCAGCTTATATGGGGGCTTATCGAATGAAAAACTGTTTTTT.

This clonotype occurred a few times. The rearrangement uses TRBV19 and TRBJ2-3; tentative D call: TRBD2 (6 bases). Between the trimmed V and J ends, which lost 3 bases and 6 bases, there was a span of 13 bases. CDR1 is LNHDA and CDR2 is SQIVND in the germline V gene (reference sequence). The CDR3 contains 14 residues. As DNA, the CDR3 is TGTGCCAGTAGTATTGGGGAGGTCGCGGATACGCAGTATTTT. The encoded protein is CASSIGEVADTQYF. The full variable domain, its missing parts supplied by reference TRBV19 and TRBJ2-3, is DGGITQSPKYLFRKEGQNVTLSCEQNLNHDAMYWYRQDPGQGLRLIYYSQIVNDFQKGDIAEGYSVSREKKESFPLTVTSAQKNPTAFYLCASSIGEVADTQYFGPGTRLTVL.

This clonotype was seen more than once but under ten times. The V gene is TRBV12-3 or TRBV12-4, the J gene TRBJ2-5; D possibly corresponds to TRBD1 (6 bases). Between the trimmed V and J ends, which lost 7 bases and 5 bases, there was a span of 23 bases. This CDR3 spans 16 amino acids. The CDR3 nucleotides are TGTGCCAGCATGAGGTGGGACACCGGTTGGAACGAGACCCAGTACTTC. It translates to CASMRWDTGWNETQYF.

The J gene is TRBJ2-1, the V gene TRBV12-3 or TRBV12-4; 11 bases align to TRBD2. This CDR3 is 16 amino acids long. The ends lost 6 bases at V and 7 bases at J; junction bases unmatched: 11. CDR3 protein: CASSSVAGGFGNEQFF. The DNA of the CDR3 is TGTGCCAGCAGCTCCGTAGCGGGGGGGTTTGGGAATGAGCAGTTCTTC.

This clonotype was observed a few times. The chain carries TRBV12-3 or TRBV12-4 and TRBJ2-2; D remains ambiguous. CDR3 length: 15 amino acids. V lost 1 base, J lost 0 bases, and 6 bases lay in between. CDR3 amino acids: CASSLVLANTGELFF. The CDR3 DNA reads as TGTGCCAGCAGTTTAGTTCTAGCGAACACCGGGGAGCTGTTTTTT.

This clonotype was observed a few times. This rearrangement joins TRBV11-1 to TRBJ2-7; 8 bases fit TRBD1. The V gene end was trimmed by 7 bases and the J gene end by 6 bases; junction bases not matched to a gene: 8. There are 13 residues in the CDR3. Germline values: CDR1 SGHAT, CDR2 FQDESV (reference sequence). The CDR3 nucleotides are TGTGCCAGCACCCAGGACAGGGTGGGCGAGCAGTACTTC. Translated, it gives CASTQDRVGEQYF.

This clonotype was seen a handful of times. V is TRBV4-3 and J is TRBJ1-2; D is undetermined. CDR1 and CDR2 (germline): LGHNA, YSLEER. V lost 3 bases and J lost 2, with 19 bases in between. CDR3 length: 17 amino acids. In nucleotides, the CDR3 is TGCGCCAGCAGCCAGAAGATGATGTACACTGGAAACTATGGCTACACCTTC. Its translation is CASSQKMMYTGNYGYTF.

The V gene is TRBV7-6, the J gene TRBJ2-2, with 8 bases lining up with TRBD1. The J segment lost 1 base and the V segment lost 5 bases, leaving 9 bases of the junction unmatched. This CDR3 spans 17 amino acids. The germline gives CDR1 SGHVS, CDR2 FNYEAQ. The CDR3 is CASSPEAGTGNTGELFF. DNA of the CDR3: TGTGCCAGCAGCCCGGAGGCCGGGACAGGGAACACCGGGGAGCTGTTTTTT.

This chain joins TRBV5-1 and TRBJ2-6; TRBD1 is a possible D gene (6 bases). Germline CDR1 reads SGHRS; CDR2 reads YFSETQ. V lost 4 bases, J lost 0 bases, and 11 bases lay in between. This CDR3 spans 16 amino acids. The CDR3 coding sequence is TGCGCCAGCAGCCCACAACAGGGCTCTGGGGCCAACGTCCTGACTTTC. Its translation is CASSPQQGSGANVLTF.

This clonotype has a handful of counts. The rearrangement uses TRBV29-1 and TRBJ2-5; 8 bases match TRBD2. This CDR3 spans 13 amino acids. V was clipped by 7 bases and J by 2 bases; unmatched bases: 6. The germline gives CDR1 SQVTM, CDR2 ANQGSEA. Here the CDR3 DNA reads TGCAGCGCCTGGACTAGCTTTCAAGAGACCCAGTACTTC. Residues: CSAWTSFQETQYF.

This chain links TRBV7-9 with TRBJ2-7, with D uncertain. Trimming took off 4 bases at V and 5 bases at J, with 9 bases between the two ends. CDR3 length: 12 amino acids. The germline CDR1 and CDR2 sequences are SEHNR and FQNEAQ (reference sequence). This chain's CDR3 is CASSSTYNEQYF. DNA for the CDR3: TGTGCCAGCAGCTCGACCTACAACGAGCAGTACTTC.

This clonotype was seen repeatedly, ten times or more. The chain uses TRBV27 and TRBJ2-1, with 12 positions matching TRBD2. This CDR3 has 17 amino acids. The V gene's germline CDR1 is MNHEY and CDR2 SMNVEV (reference sequence). V dropped 4 bases and J dropped 10; count of bases not matched to a gene: 14. The CDR3 coding sequence is TGTGCCAGCAGTTCGCCTCCTAGCGGGAGGGCTAACGGGGAGCAGTTCTTC. Protein: CASSSPPSGRANGEQFF.

This clonotype was observed a few times. The chain carries TRBV28 and TRBJ2-7; 10 bases fit TRBD2. Germline loops: CDR1 MDHEN, CDR2 SYDVKM. After removal of 5 bases from V and 4 bases from J, the junction contained 11 bases not matched to a gene. This CDR3 is 16 amino acids long. The DNA for the CDR3 is TGTGCCAGCAGTACCCAGGGTAGCGGGAGGCGGTACGAGCAGTACTTC. It specifies CASSTQGSGRRYEQYF. The full variable domain, with the rest looked up from reference TRBV28 and TRBJ2-7, is DVKVTQSSRYLVKRTGEKVFLECVQDMDHENMFWYRQDPGLGLRLIYFSYDVKMKEKGDIPEGYSVSREKKERFSLILESASTNQTSMYLCASSTQGSGRRYEQYFGPGTRLTVT.

The rearrangement links TRBV18 to TRBJ2-7; 9 positions agree with TRBD1. Germline loops: CDR1 KGHSH, CDR2 LQKENI. The CDR3 contains 15 residues. Trimming removed 3 bases from V and 2 bases from J; junction bases left unmatched: 5. The CDR3 is CASSPPTGGTYEQYF. The CDR3 DNA reads as TGTGCCAGCTCACCCCCGACAGGGGGTACCTACGAGCAGTACTTC.

This clonotype has a count of ten or more. The V and J genes are TRBV12-3 or TRBV12-4 and TRBJ2-3; 11 bases fit TRBD2. The CDR3 has 16 residues. V was pared by 5 bases and J by 6 bases, with 10 bases of the junction left unmatched. CDR3 nucleotide sequence: TGTGCCAGCAGTCGTAACTTAGCGGGGGGGCCCGATACGCAGTATTTT. It specifies CASSRNLAGGPDTQYF.

This clonotype was picked up a small number of times. The chain combines TRBV29-1 with TRBJ2-1; 9 bases line up with TRBD1. Germline-derived CDR1 and CDR2 are SQVTM and ANQGSEA. There are 14 residues in the CDR3. Trimming cost V 2 bases and J 6 bases; bases outside gene matches: 5. The CDR3 DNA follows: TGCAGCGTTGAACCGGGACAGGGCGGCAATGAGCAGTTCTTC. Its translation: CSVEPGQGGNEQFF.

This clonotype appeared a few times. Written as DNA, the CDR3 is TGTGCCAGCAGCCAGTCATATCCGGGACAGGGCAATTCCGCAGGCACCTACGAGCAGTACTTC. Translating it yields CASSQSYPGQGNSAGTYEQYF. The chain carries TRBV11-2 and TRBJ2-7, with 9 nucleotides matching TRBD1. The germline gives CDR1 SGHAT, CDR2 FQNNGV. The CDR3 length is 21 residues. V lost 5 bases to trimming and J lost 2 bases; unmatched junction nucleotides: 25.

This clonotype was detected only a few times. Since the CDR3 does not end with the conserved phenylalanine or tryptophan, this likely comes from a read error. The DNA is left out, because the CDR3 cannot be placed on it with certainty; the CDR3 is given as TCRdb lists it. The chain is built from TRBV6-5 and TRBJ2-1; TRBD1, as called in the table, went unchecked against the DNA. Germline lookup yields CDR1 MNHEY and CDR2 SVGAGI. The CDR3 extends over 9 residues, inclusive of both ends. CDR3 residues: CASSYVDRN.

The V call is TRBV4-1, the J call TRBJ1-1; D is unresolved. The V gene's germline CDR1 is MGHRA and CDR2 YSYEKL. CDR3 length equals 13 residues. V was pared by 2 bases and J by 5 bases, with 9 bases between. For the CDR3, the DNA is TGCGCCAGCAGCCAACGGGAAGTTACTGAAGCTTTCTTT. Amino acid sequence: CASSQREVTEAFF.

The chain uses TRBV11-2 and TRBJ1-1; no firm D call. The V gene's germline CDR1 is SGHAT and CDR2 FQNNGV. CDR3 length: 12 residues. V lost 3 bases to trimming and J lost 11 bases, with 13 bases between them. This CDR3 reads CASSFQSRRAFF. Written as DNA, the CDR3 is TGTGCCAGCAGCTTCCAGTCTCGGAGGGCTTTCTTT.

This clonotype was observed a handful of times. CDR3 region: CASSLGTGTETQYF. Written as DNA, the CDR3 is TGCGCCAGCAGCTTAGGTACAGGGACAGAGACCCAGTACTTC. The chain recombines TRBV5-1 with TRBJ2-5, with D maybe TRBD1 (6 bases). CDR3 length: 14 residues. The ends were cut back, 2 bases at V and 4 bases at J, with 12 bases in the middle. Germline CDR1 reads SGHRS; CDR2 reads YFSETQ.

This clonotype turned up a few times. The V and J genes are TRBV18 and TRBJ2-2; tentative D call: TRBD1 (5 bases). The germline V gene encodes CDR1 KGHSH and CDR2 LQKENI. The germline V and J ends were trimmed by 3 bases and 7 bases, with 9 bases remaining between them. The CDR3 runs to 13 residues. For the CDR3, the DNA is TGTGCCAGCTCACCGATTGACAGCGGGGAGCTGTTTTTT. This translates into CASSPIDSGELFF.

A few counts support this clonotype. The chain combines TRBV5-1 with TRBJ2-6; 8 positions match TRBD1. The germline V gene has CDR1 SGHRS and CDR2 YFSETQ. V shed 2 bases, J shed 11 bases, and the junction held 6 bases outside the gene matches. The CDR3 contains 14 residues. DNA for the CDR3: TGCGCCAGCAGCTTAAGGACAGGGCAAGACGTCCTGACTTTC. This gives the protein CASSLRTGQDVLTF.

This clonotype turned up a few times. This chain connects TRBV25-1 to TRBJ1-1; D unclear. The CDR3 loop spans 13 amino acids. Deletions cut 10 bases from V and 8 bases from J, with 20 bases between. CDR1 and CDR2 (germline): MGHDK, SYGVNS. The DNA of the CDR3 is TGTGCCACCAACGCCAAAGGGTACGGGGAAGCTTTCTTT. Translated, it gives CATNAKGYGEAFF.

The sample holds a few counts of this clonotype. This rearrangement joins TRBV7-9 to TRBJ2-3; D ambiguous. V lost 5 bases to trimming and J lost 2 bases, with 11 bases between them. Per germline, CDR1 SEHNR and CDR2 FQNEAQ (reference sequence). The CDR3 consists of 14 residues. This chain's CDR3 is CASSPWTLTDTQYF. CDR3 bases: TGTGCCAGCAGCCCTTGGACCCTCACAGATACGCAGTATTTT.

The chain joins TRBV5-1 to TRBJ1-4; weak D call: TRBD1 (5 bases). The CDR3 is 13 residues long. Germline V gives CDR1 SGHRS, CDR2 YFSETQ. V was trimmed by 2 bases and J by 8 bases, leaving 10 bases between them. CDR3 sequence (DNA): TGCGCCAGCAGCTTTGAGAGGGGAGAAAAACTGTTTTTT. It yields the protein CASSFERGEKLFF. The whole variable domain, remainder taken from reference TRBV5-1 and TRBJ1-4, is KAGVTQTPRYLIKTRGQQVTLSCSPISGHRSVSWYQQTPGQGLQFLFEYFSETQRNKGNFPGRFSGRQFSNSRSEMNVSTLELGDSALYLCASSFERGEKLFFGSGTQLSVL.

This clonotype has just a few counts. The rearrangement links TRBV28 to TRBJ2-1; a weak D match, TRBD1 (5 bases). Trimming cost V 6 bases and J 3 bases, with 9 bases left between them. This CDR3 comprises 13 residues. Looked up from germline, CDR1 is MDHEN and CDR2 is SYDVKM. Here the CDR3 reads CASRIDSYNEQFF. CDR3 bases: TGTGCCAGCAGAATTGACAGCTACAATGAGCAGTTCTTC.

This sequence joins TRBV20-1 and TRBJ1-1, with 7 nucleotides matching TRBD1. The CDR3 runs 13 residues. The germline CDR1 and CDR2 sequences are DFQATT and SNEGSKA (reference sequence). V shed 5 bases and J 5 bases; nucleotides not matched to a gene: 8. The CDR3 coding sequence is TGCAGTGCTGTCGGTACAGGGGTTACTGAAGCTTTCTTT. Amino acids: CSAVGTGVTEAFF.